The T cell receptor beta chain under discussion was sequenced for a study of neurological immune-mediated disorders. Synthesis of cDNA was carried out by template-switch 5'RACE. The reaction used 10-nucleotide random UMIs. TCRdb re-called the 5' RACE reads with MiXCR, one entry per CDR3 protein. The sample shows 71,000 or so distinct CDR3 sequences, approximately 15% of them seen only once. This clonotype was found many times. Its antigen is unidentified. Time point specified: longitudinal time-point 1 (baseline). Unsorted libraries were prepared from 2 million PBMCs held at -80 C. Study-wide findings and caveats: The greatest TCR clonal expansion occurred in HTLV-1-associated myelopathy and the least in multiple sclerosis, which fell below healthy controls.

V was pared by 5 bases and J by 0 bases, with 13 bases between. CDR1 and CDR2 (germline): SGHAT, FQNNGV. This CDR3 contains 15 residues. This receptor was taken from a female donor with HTLV-1-associated myelopathy (HAM/TSP). Sequenced: PBMCs. The chain carries TRBV11-2 and TRBJ1-1, with D perhaps matching TRBD1 (6 bases). CDR3 nucleotide sequence: TGTGCCAGCAGCCTTAGAGGACAGCTGAACACTGAAGCTTTCTTT. Translation gives CASSLRGQLNTEAFF.